This TCR beta chain derives from a study of shared clonotypes between healthy human individuals. The germline CDR1 and CDR2 sequences are MNHNS and SASEGT. The CDR3 loop spans 18 amino acids. V lost 3 bases, J lost 6 bases, and 12 bases stayed unmatched. The repertoire was sequenced with immunoSEQ multiplex PCR; TCRdb's copy has only in-frame clones and lacks some. The sample has 550,000 to 700,000 clones, around 78% seen once. The rearrangement joins TRBV6-1 to TRBJ2-1, with 12 positions matching TRBD1. Sequenced input: memory CD4+ T cells sorted from blood. Subset meaning: CD45RA-negative fraction. The TCR originated in a woman aged 30 to 39 in good health. The CDR3, as DNA: TGTGCCAGCAGTGACCGGGACAGGGGGCGCCGCTACTCCAATGAGCAGTTCTTC. This translates into CASSDRDRGRRYSNEQFF.